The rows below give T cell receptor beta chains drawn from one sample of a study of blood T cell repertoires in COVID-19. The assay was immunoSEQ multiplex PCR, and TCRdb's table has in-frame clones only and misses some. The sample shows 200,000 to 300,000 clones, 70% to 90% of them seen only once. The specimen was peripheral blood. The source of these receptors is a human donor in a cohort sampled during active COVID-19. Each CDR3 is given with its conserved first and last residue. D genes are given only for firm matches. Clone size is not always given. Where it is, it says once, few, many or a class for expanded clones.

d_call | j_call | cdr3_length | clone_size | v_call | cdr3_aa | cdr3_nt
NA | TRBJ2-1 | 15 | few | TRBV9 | CASSATSFAVNEQFF | TGTGCCAGCAGCGCCACTAGCTTTGCCGTCAATGAGCAGTTCTTC
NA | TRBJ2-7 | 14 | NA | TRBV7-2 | CASSDAGGAYEQYF | TGTGCCAGCAGCGATGCTGGCGGAGCCTACGAGCAGTACTTC
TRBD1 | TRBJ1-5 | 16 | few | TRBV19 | CASSIDRGQGGKPQHF | TGTGCCAGTAGTATAGATCGGGGGCAGGGGGGTAAGCCCCAGCATTTT
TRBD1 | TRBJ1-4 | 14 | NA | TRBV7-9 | CASSPSTGNEKLFF | TGTGCCAGCAGCCCTTCGACAGGGAATGAAAAACTGTTTTTT
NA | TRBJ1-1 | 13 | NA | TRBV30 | CAWSPGLNTEAFF | TGTGCCTGGAGTCCGGGACTCAACACTGAAGCTTTCTTT
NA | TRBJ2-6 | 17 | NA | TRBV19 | CASSTINRVAGANVLTF | TGTGCCAGTAGTACCATTAACAGGGTCGCTGGGGCCAACGTCCTGACTTTC
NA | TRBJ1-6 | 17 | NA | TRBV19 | CASSTRDSTDPNSPLHF | TGTGCCAGTAGCACCCGGGACTCCACCGATCCCAATTCACCCCTCCACTTT
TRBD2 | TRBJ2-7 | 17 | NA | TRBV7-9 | CASSPRLAGGKSYEQYF | TGTGCCAGCAGCCCCCGGTTGGCGGGAGGAAAATCCTACGAGCAGTACTTC
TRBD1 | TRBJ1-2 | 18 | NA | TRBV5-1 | CASSLRMTLDRGNYGYTF | TGCGCCAGCAGCTTGAGGATGACGCTGGACAGGGGGAACTATGGCTACACCTTC
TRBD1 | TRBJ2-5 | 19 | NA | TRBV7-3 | CASSPPGQGRGGVGETQYF | TGTGCCAGCAGCCCTCCGGGACAGGGACGAGGGGGCGTAGGAGAGACCCAGTACTTC
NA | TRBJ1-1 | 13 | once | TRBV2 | CASSDRGWTEAFF | TGTGCCAGCAGTGACAGGGGTTGGACTGAAGCTTTCTTT